These T cell receptor beta chains were read from a single sample in a study of blood T cell repertoires in COVID-19. Some clones are missing from TCRdb's copy, which holds only in-frame ones; the method was immunoSEQ multiplex PCR. The data hold 250,000 to 350,000 clones, with approximately 88% observed a single time. Sample: PBMCs or T cells enriched from blood (not recorded which). Receptors were obtained from a woman in her thirties or forties who had recovered from COVID-19. Both conserved end residues are part of each CDR3. The order of the fields is CDR3 length, J gene, D gene, clone size, V gene, CDR3 protein, CDR3 DNA. D genes are given only for firm matches. Some rows mark clone size as missing; the rest say once, few, many or name a class of expanded clone.

length: 16; J: TRBJ2-7; D: TRBD2; size: NA; V: TRBV3-1/TRBV3-2; CDR3: CASSQGSGLAGGEQYF; DNA: TGTGCCAGCAGCCAAGGCTCAGGACTAGCGGGAGGCGAGCAGTACTTC
length: 13; J: TRBJ2-1; D: NA; size: NA; V: TRBV6-5; CDR3: CASSSRGSDEQFF; DNA: TGTGCCAGCAGTTCCCGGGGAAGCGATGAGCAGTTCTTC
length: 13; J: TRBJ1-4; D: TRBD1; size: NA; V: TRBV29-1; CDR3: CSARGQGGEKLFF; DNA: TGCAGCGCCCGAGGACAGGGAGGTGAAAAACTGTTTTTT
length: 16; J: TRBJ1-2; D: TRBD1; size: NA; V: TRBV14; CDR3: CASSQGTGAANYGYTF; DNA: TGTGCCAGCAGCCAAGGGACAGGGGCCGCTAACTATGGCTACACCTTC
length: 16; J: TRBJ2-1; D: TRBD2; size: NA; V: TRBV5-1; CDR3: CASSLSPSGQEDEQFF; DNA: TGCGCCAGCAGCTTGTCCCCTAGCGGTCAGGAGGATGAGCAGTTCTTC
length: 15; J: TRBJ1-3; D: NA; size: NA; V: TRBV18; CDR3: CASSQSYLDGNTIYF; DNA: TGTGCCAGCTCACAGTCATACCTAGACGGAAACACCATATATTTT
length: 17; J: TRBJ1-1; D: TRBD1; size: NA; V: TRBV19; CDR3: CASSIESRGQVFTEAFF; DNA: TGTGCCAGTAGTATAGAGAGTAGGGGACAGGTTTTTACTGAAGCTTTCTTT
length: 15; J: TRBJ2-7; D: TRBD1; size: few; V: TRBV4-3; CDR3: CASSQGWTGAYEQYF; DNA: TGCGCCAGCAGCCAAGGTTGGACAGGGGCCTACGAGCAGTACTTC
length: 14; J: TRBJ2-7; D: TRBD1; size: NA; V: TRBV7-8; CDR3: CASRDPGQTYEQYF; DNA: TGTGCCAGCAGGGACCCGGGACAGACCTACGAGCAGTACTTC
length: 13; J: TRBJ2-7; D: TRBD1; size: NA; V: TRBV6-5; CDR3: CASGSQGAYEQYF; DNA: TGTGCCAGCGGGTCGCAGGGGGCCTACGAGCAGTACTTC
length: 16; J: TRBJ2-1; D: TRBD2; size: NA; V: TRBV10-3; CDR3: CAISPLTGTSGNEQFF; DNA: TGTGCCATCAGTCCATTAACCGGGACTAGCGGCAATGAGCAGTTCTTC
length: 14; J: TRBJ2-7; D: NA; size: NA; V: TRBV2; CDR3: CASRLQGHSYEQYF; DNA: TGTGCCAGCCGTTTACAGGGACACTCCTACGAGCAGTACTTC
length: 15; J: TRBJ2-7; D: TRBD2; size: few; V: TRBV18; CDR3: CASSSKREVTYEQYF; DNA: TGTGCCAGCTCATCCAAGCGGGAAGTGACCTACGAGCAGTACTTC
length: 15; J: TRBJ1-4; D: NA; size: NA; V: TRBV27; CDR3: CASSERGGTNEKLFF; DNA: TGTGCCAGCAGCGAAAGGGGAGGTACTAATGAAAAACTGTTTTTT
length: 13; J: TRBJ2-4; D: NA; size: NA; V: TRBV5-4; CDR3: CASSLDPAGIQYF; DNA: TGTGCCAGCAGCTTGGACCCAGCAGGAATTCAGTACTTC
length: 13; J: TRBJ1-1; D: NA; size: once; V: TRBV18; CDR3: CASSPEMNTEAFF; DNA: TGTGCCAGCTCGCCGGAGATGAACACTGAAGCTTTCTTT
length: 13; J: TRBJ2-7; D: TRBD1; size: once; V: TRBV9; CDR3: CASSVGRGREQYF; DNA: TGTGCCAGCAGCGTAGGTAGGGGGCGCGAGCAGTACTTC
length: 16; J: TRBJ1-2; D: NA; size: NA; V: TRBV5-1; CDR3: CASSLGSPTEDYGYTF; DNA: TGCGCCAGCAGCTTGGGCAGTCCAACGGAGGACTATGGCTACACCTTC
length: 15; J: TRBJ2-1; D: TRBD2; size: NA; V: TRBV27; CDR3: CASRLAGGMWNEQFF; DNA: TGTGCCAGCAGATTAGCGGGAGGTATGTGGAATGAGCAGTTCTTC
length: 16; J: TRBJ1-1; D: TRBD1; size: NA; V: TRBV7-9; CDR3: CASSPRGQGMNTEAFF; DNA: TGTGCCAGCAGCCCCCGGGGACAGGGGATGAACACTGAAGCTTTCTTT
length: 14; J: TRBJ1-2; D: TRBD1; size: NA; V: TRBV5-1; CDR3: CASSLGTGPYGYTF; DNA: TGCGCCAGCAGCTTGGGGACAGGGCCCTATGGCTACACCTTC
length: 17; J: TRBJ2-1; D: TRBD2; size: NA; V: TRBV6-6; CDR3: CASSRILAGVFNNEQFF; DNA: TGTGCCAGCAGCCGAATACTAGCGGGAGTCTTTAACAATGAGCAGTTCTTC